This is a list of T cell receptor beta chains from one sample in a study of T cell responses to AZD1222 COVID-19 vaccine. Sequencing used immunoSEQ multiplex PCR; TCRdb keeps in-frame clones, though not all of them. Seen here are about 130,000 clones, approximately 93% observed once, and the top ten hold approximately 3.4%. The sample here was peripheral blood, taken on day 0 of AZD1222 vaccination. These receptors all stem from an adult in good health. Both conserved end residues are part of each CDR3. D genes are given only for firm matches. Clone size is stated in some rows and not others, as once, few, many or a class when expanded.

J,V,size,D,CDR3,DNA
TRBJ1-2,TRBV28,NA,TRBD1,CASSLTGGSNGYTF,TGTGCCAGCAGTTTGACAGGGGGCAGTAATGGCTACACCTTC
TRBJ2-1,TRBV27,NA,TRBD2,CASSLLAGGRVEQFF,TGTGCCAGCAGTTTACTAGCGGGAGGGCGGGTTGAGCAGTTCTTC
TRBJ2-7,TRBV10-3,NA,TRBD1,CAISIRDRVPEQYF,TGTGCCATCAGTATCCGGGACAGGGTCCCCGAGCAGTACTTC
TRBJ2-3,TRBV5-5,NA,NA,CASTRMSTDTQYF,TGTGCCAGCACACGGATGAGCACAGATACGCAGTATTTT
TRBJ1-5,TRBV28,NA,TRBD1,CASRGDRGKNQPQHF,TGTGCCAGCAGGGGAGACAGGGGGAAAAATCAGCCCCAGCATTTT
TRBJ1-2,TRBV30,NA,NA,CAWKSQGIYGYTF,TGTGCCTGGAAGTCCCAGGGGATATATGGCTACACCTTC
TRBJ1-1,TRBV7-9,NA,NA,CASSSDVLFDTEAFF,TGTGCCAGCAGCTCGGACGTGCTTTTTGACACTGAAGCTTTCTTT
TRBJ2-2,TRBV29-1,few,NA,CSVGGHAVGELFF,TGCAGCGTGGGGGGGCATGCGGTCGGGGAGCTGTTTTTT
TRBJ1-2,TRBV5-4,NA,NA,CASSAPGEGQVGYTF,TGTGCCAGCAGCGCACCGGGGGAAGGACAAGTTGGCTACACCTTC
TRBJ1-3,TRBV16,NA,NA,CASSQSMAGNTIYF,TGTGCCAGCAGCCAATCGATGGCGGGAAACACCATATATTTT
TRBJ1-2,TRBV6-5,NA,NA,CASSYSTFDYTF,TGTGCCAGCAGTTACTCGACGTTTGACTACACCTTC
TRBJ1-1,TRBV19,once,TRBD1,CASLRDRDNTEAFF,TGTGCCAGTTTAAGGGACAGGGATAACACTGAAGCTTTCTTT
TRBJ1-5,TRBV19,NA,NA,CASSPGIQPQHF,TGTGCCAGTAGTCCAGGAATTCAGCCCCAGCATTTT
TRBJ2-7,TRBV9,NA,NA,CASSRLSQGYEQYF,TGTGCCAGCAGCCGACTATCTCAGGGTTACGAGCAGTACTTC
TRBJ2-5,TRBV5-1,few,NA,CASSGGTKETQYF,TGCGCCAGCAGCGGGGGTACCAAGGAGACCCAGTACTTC
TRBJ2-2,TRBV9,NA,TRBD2,CASSVGGLAAKELFF,TGTGCCAGCAGCGTAGGGGGACTAGCGGCGAAAGAGCTGTTTTTT
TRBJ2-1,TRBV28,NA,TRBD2,CASHRLARSSYNEQFF,TGTGCCAGTCACCGACTAGCGAGGAGCTCCTACAATGAGCAGTTCTTC
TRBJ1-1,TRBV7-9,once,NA,CASSALDGMNTEAFF,TGTGCCAGCAGCGCCCTGGACGGGATGAACACTGAAGCTTTCTTT
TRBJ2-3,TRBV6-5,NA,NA,CASSLRPGATDTQYF,TGTGCCAGCAGTCTAAGGCCGGGGGCCACAGATACGCAGTATTTT
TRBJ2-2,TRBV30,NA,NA,CAWSSGNTGELFF,TGTGCCTGGAGTTCTGGGAACACCGGGGAGCTGTTTTTT
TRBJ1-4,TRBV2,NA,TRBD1,CASGSGTVLFF,TGTGCCAGCGGATCCGGGACAGTATTGTTTTTT
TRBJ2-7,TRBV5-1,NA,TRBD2,CASSLGRGAGSYEQYF,TGCGCCAGCAGCCTCGGGAGGGGGGCTGGGTCCTACGAGCAGTACTTC
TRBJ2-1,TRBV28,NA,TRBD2,CASSPRTSGNNEQFF,TGTGCCAGCAGTCCTCGGACTAGCGGCAACAATGAGCAGTTCTTC
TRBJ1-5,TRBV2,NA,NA,CASSPGGGLQPQHF,TGTGCCAGCAGCCCCGGGGGAGGACTGCAGCCCCAGCATTTT
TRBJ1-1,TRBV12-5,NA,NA,CASADHLGGLNTEAFF,TGTGCTAGTGCCGACCATTTGGGGGGCCTGAACACTGAAGCTTTCTTT
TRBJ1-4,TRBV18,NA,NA,CASSNRETGNEKLFF,TGTGCCAGCTCTAACCGGGAAACAGGGAATGAAAAACTGTTTTTT
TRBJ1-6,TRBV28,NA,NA,CASSRDKRSPLHF,TGTGCCAGCAGTCGGGACAAAAGGTCACCCCTCCACTTT
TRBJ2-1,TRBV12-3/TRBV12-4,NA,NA,CASSSFLHEQFF,TGTGCCAGCAGTTCTTTCTTGCATGAGCAGTTCTTC
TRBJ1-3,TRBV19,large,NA,CASKGRANPSGNTIYF,TGTGCCAGTAAGGGCAGAGCCAATCCCTCTGGAAACACCATATATTTT
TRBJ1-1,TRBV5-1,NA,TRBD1,CASSSGTGFEAFF,TGCGCCAGCAGCTCCGGGACAGGGTTTGAAGCTTTCTTT
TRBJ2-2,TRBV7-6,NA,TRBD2,CASSSGLQNTGELFF,TGTGCCAGCAGCTCGGGACTACAGAACACCGGGGAGCTGTTTTTT
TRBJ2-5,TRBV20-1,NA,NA,CSASGLETQYF,TGCAGTGCTAGCGGGTTGGAGACCCAGTACTTC
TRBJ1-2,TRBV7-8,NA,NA,CASSFPGRNYGYTF,TGTGCCAGCAGCTTCCCAGGCAGGAACTATGGCTACACCTTC
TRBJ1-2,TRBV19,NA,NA,CASSLQSGDYGYTF,TGTGCCAGTAGTCTCCAGTCGGGGGACTATGGCTACACCTTC
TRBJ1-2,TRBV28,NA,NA,CASSPITSDLGSNYGYTF,TGTGCCAGCAGTCCTATTACGTCGGACCTGGGCTCTAACTATGGCTACACCTTC
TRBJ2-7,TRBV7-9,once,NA,CASSLQGFSYEQYF,TGTGCCAGCAGCTTACAGGGGTTCTCCTACGAGCAGTACTTC
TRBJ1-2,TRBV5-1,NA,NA,CASNQDRGYGYTF,TGCGCCAGCAACCAAGACAGAGGCTATGGCTACACCTTC
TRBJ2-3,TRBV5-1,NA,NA,CASSLAPSTDTQYF,TGCGCCAGCAGCTTGGCGCCTAGCACAGATACGCAGTATTTT
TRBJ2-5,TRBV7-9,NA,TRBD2,CASSPQIAGRETQYF,TGTGCCAGCAGCCCTCAGATAGCGGGAAGGGAGACCCAGTACTTC
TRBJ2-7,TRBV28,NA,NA,CASRTRYEQYF,TGTGCCAGCAGGACCCGGTACGAGCAGTACTTC
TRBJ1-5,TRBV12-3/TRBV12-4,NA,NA,CASSLEGRKPQHF,TGTGCCAGCAGTTTGGAAGGGAGGAAGCCCCAGCATTTT
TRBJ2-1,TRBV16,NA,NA,CASSQGRGPSNEQFF,TGTGCCAGCAGCCAAGGAAGGGGCCCCAGCAATGAGCAGTTCTTC
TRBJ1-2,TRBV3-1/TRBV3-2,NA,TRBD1,CASSQAYTGAYGYTF,TGTGCCAGCAGCCAAGCCTATACAGGGGCCTATGGCTACACCTTC
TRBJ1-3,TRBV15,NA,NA,CATSRGPSSGNTIYF,TGTGCCACCAGCAGGGGACCCTCCTCTGGAAACACCATATATTTT
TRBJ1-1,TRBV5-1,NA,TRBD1,CASSLALGRGRTEAFF,TGCGCCAGCAGCTTGGCCTTGGGCAGGGGGCGAACTGAAGCTTTCTTT
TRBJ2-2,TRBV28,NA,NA,CASSPGGVQGNTGELFF,TGTGCCAGCAGTCCCGGAGGGGTACAGGGGAACACCGGGGAGCTGTTTTTT
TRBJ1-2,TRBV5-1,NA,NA,CASSLTEANYGYTF,TGCGCCAGCAGCTTGACAGAAGCTAACTATGGCTACACCTTC
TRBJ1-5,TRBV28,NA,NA,CASSLGAENQPQHF,TGTGCCAGCAGTTTGGGGGCAGAAAATCAGCCCCAGCATTTT
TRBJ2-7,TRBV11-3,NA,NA,CASSLGGGYEQYF,TGTGCCAGCAGCTTAGGTGGGGGCTACGAGCAGTACTTC
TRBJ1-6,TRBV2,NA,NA,CASSERQALPLHF,TGTGCCAGCAGTGAACGTCAGGCTCTACCCCTCCACTTT
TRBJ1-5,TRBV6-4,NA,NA,CASSPESNQPQHF,TGTGCCAGCAGTCCGGAGAGCAATCAGCCCCAGCATTTT